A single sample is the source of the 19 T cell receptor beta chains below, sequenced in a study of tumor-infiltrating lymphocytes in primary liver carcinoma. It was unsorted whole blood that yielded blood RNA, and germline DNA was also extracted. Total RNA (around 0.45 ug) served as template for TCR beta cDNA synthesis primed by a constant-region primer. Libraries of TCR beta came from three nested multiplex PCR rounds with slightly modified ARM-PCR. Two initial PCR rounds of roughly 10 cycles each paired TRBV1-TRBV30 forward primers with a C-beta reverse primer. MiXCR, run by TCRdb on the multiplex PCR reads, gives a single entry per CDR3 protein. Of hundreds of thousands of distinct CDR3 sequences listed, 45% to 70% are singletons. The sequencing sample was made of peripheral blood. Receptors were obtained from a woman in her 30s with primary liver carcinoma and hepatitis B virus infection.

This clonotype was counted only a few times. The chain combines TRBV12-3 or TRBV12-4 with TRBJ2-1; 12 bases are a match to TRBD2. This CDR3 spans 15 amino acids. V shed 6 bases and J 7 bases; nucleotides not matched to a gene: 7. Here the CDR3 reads CASRGSSGRANEQFF. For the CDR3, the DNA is TGTGCCAGCAGAGGCTCTAGCGGGAGGGCTAATGAGCAGTTCTTC.

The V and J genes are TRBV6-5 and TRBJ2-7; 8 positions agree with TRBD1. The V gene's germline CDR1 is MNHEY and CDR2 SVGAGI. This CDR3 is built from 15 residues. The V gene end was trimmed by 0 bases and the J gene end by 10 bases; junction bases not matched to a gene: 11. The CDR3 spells CASSYSRTGWGEQYF. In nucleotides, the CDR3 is TGTGCCAGCAGTTACTCCCGGACAGGGTGGGGCGAACAGTACTTC.

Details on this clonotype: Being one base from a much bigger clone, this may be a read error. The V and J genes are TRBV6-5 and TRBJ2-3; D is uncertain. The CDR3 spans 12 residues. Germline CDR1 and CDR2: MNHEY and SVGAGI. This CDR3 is CASTGDTVTQYF. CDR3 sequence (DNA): TGTGCCAGCACCGGAGACACAGTTACGCAGTATTTT.

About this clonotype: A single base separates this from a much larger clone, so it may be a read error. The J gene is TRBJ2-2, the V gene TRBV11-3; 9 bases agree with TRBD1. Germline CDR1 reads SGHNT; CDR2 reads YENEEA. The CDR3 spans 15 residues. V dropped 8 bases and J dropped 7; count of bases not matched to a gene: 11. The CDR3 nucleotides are TGTGCCAGCGCCCCCGGGACAGGGTATATCGGGGAGCTGTTTTTT. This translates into CASAPGTGYIGELFF.

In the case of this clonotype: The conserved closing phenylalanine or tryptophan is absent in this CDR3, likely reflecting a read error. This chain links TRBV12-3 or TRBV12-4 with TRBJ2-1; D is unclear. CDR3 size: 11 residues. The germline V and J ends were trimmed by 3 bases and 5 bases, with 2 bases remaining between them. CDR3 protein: CASSLDNEQFL. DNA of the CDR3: TGTGCCAGCAGTTTGGACAATGAGCAGTTCCTC.

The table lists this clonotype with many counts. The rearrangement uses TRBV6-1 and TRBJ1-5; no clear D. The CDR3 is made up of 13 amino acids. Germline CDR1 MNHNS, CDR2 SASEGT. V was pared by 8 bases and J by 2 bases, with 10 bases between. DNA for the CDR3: TGTGCCAGCGAACGTGAGGGCAATCAGCCCCAGCATTTT. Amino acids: CASEREGNQPQHF.

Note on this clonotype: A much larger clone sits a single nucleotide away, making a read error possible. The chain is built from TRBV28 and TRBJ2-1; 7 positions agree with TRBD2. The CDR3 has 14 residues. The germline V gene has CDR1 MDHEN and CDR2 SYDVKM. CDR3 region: CTSSVGLRYNEQFF. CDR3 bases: TGTACCAGCAGTGTGGGACTAAGGTACAATGAGCAGTTCTTC.

CDR3 DNA sequence: TGCAGCGCTACACAGCACCAACCATCCTATGGCTACACCTTC. Amino acids: CSATQHQPSYGYTF. V and J are TRBV29-1 and TRBJ1-2; unclear D gene. CDR1 and CDR2 from the germline V gene are SQVTM and ANQGSEA. This CDR3 has 14 residues. Trimming took 7 bases from V and 4 from J, leaving 19 bases between them.

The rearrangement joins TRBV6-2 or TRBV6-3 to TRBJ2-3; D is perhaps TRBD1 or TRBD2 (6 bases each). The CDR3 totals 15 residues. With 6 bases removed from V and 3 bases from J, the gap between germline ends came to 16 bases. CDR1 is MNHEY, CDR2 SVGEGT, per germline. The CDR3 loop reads CASSLTGAWTDTQYF. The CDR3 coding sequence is TGTGCCAGCAGCCTGACGGGGGCCTGGACAGATACGCAGTATTTT.

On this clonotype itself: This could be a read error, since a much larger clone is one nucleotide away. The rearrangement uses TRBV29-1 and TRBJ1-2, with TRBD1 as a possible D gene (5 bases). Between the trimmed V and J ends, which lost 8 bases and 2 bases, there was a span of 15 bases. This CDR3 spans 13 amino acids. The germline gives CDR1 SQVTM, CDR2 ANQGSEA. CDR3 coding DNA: TGCAGCCTGTGGGACGGACCAAACTATGGCTACACCTTC. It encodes CSLWDGPNYGYTF.

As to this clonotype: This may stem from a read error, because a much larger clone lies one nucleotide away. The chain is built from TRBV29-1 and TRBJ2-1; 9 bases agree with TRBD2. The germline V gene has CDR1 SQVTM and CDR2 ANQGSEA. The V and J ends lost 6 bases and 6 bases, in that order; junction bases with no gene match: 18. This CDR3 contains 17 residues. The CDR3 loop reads CSVTGPHLAGVGNEQFF. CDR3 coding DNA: TGCAGCGTAACCGGTCCCCATTTAGCGGGAGTGGGCAATGAGCAGTTCTTC.

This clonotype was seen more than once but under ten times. The CDR3 spells CASSSGPSNEQYF. The CDR3 bases are TGTGCCAGCAGCTCCGGGCCTTCGAACGAGCAGTACTTC. This sequence joins TRBV5-8 and TRBJ2-7; D remains ambiguous. Trimming left V 3 bases short and J 5 bases short, with 12 bases between. Germline values: CDR1 SGHTS, CDR2 YDEGEE. CDR3 length equals 13 residues.

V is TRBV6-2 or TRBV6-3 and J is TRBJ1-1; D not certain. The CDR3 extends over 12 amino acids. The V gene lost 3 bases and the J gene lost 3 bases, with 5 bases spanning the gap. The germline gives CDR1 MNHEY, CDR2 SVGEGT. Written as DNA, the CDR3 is TGTGCCAGCAGTTATTTGTACACTGAAGCTTTCTTT. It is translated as CASSYLYTEAFF.

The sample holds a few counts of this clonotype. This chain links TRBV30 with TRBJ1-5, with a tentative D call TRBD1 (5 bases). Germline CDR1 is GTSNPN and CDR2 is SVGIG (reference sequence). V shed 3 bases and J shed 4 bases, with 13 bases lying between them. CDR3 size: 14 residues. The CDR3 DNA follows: TGTGCCTGGAGCCTCCGGGACTATAATCAGCCCCAGCATTTT. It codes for CAWSLRDYNQPQHF.

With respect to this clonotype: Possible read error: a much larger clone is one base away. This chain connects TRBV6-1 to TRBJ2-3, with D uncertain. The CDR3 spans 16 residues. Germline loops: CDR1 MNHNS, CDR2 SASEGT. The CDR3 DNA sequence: TGTGCCAGCAGTGAATGGTCTTTGGGCAGCATAGATACGCAGTATTTT. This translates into CASSEWSLGSIDTQYF.

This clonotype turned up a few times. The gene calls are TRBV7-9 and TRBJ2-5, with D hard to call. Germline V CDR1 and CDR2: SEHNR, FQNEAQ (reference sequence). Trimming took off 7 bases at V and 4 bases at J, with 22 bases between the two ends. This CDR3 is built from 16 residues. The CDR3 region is CASTIYRSSTGETQYF. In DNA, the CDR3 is TGTGCCAGCACTATATATCGGTCTTCTACCGGAGAGACCCAGTACTTC.

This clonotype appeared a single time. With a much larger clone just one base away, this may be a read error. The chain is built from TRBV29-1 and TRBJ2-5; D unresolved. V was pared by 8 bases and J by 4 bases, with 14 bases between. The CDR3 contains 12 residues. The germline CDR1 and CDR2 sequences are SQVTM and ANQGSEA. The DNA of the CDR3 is TGCAGCTTTCTAGGGAATGGAGAGACCCAGTACTTC. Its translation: CSFLGNGETQYF.

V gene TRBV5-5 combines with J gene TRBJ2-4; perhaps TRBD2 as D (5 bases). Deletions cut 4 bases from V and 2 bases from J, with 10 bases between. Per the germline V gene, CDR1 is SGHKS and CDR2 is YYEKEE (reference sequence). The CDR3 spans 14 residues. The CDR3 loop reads CASSIGVPKNIQYF. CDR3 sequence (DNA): TGTGCCAGCAGCATCGGGGTTCCCAAAAACATTCAGTACTTC.

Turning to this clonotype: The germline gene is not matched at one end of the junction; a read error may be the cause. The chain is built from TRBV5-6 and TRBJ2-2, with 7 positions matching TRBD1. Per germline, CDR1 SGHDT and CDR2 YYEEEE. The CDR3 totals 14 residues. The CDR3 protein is CASSVRQGIGELFF. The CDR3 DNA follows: TGTGCTAGCAGTGTGAGACAGGGTATCGGGGAGCTGTTTTTT.